This TCR beta chain was found in a study of cytomegalovirus exposure and HLA in healthy donors. The CDR3 covers 18 residues. Germline V gives CDR1 SGHNT, CDR2 YENEEA. The ends lost 0 bases at V and 2 bases at J; junction bases unmatched: 7. The PCR contained 60 Vbeta and 13 Jbeta primers. The data were produced by immunoSEQ multiplex PCR, yet TCRdb's version contains in-frame clones alone and is incomplete. The sample contains roughly 110,000 clones, 70% to 85% of which appear only once. Sequenced material: PBMCs. V gene TRBV11-3 combines with J gene TRBJ2-3; 11 positions agree with TRBD2. This clonotype was sampled from a woman aged 18-29 years in good health and CMV-seronegative. CDR3 loop: CASSLDGLAGGYTDTQYF. The CDR3 DNA is TGTGCCAGCAGCTTAGATGGTTTAGCGGGGGGGTACACAGATACGCAGTATTTT.